These 28 T cell receptor beta chains came from one sample sequenced in a study of blood T cell repertoires in COVID-19. Clones were sequenced by immunoSEQ multiplex PCR, and TCRdb holds only the in-frame ones, with some missing. The sample yields some 200,000 clones, 70% to 90% seen once. The sequencing sample was made of PBMCs or T cells enriched from blood (not recorded which). The receptors here all came from a woman in her late teens or twenties who had recovered from COVID-19.

The V gene is TRBV7-8, the J gene TRBJ2-1; 9 bases line up with TRBD2. Germline CDR1 reads SGHVS; CDR2 reads FQNEAQ. The V segment lost 2 bases and the J segment 8 bases; nucleotides outside the gene matches: 13. The CDR3 consists of 17 residues. CDR3 DNA: TGTGCCAGCAGCTTAACCCAGGCTAGCGGGAATATCGATGAGCAGTTCTTC. It is translated as CASSLTQASGNIDEQFF.

The rearrangement joins TRBV3-1 (or the pseudogene TRBV3-2) to TRBJ2-1; no definite D call. V was shortened by 4 bases and J by 9 bases, with 16 bases between the two germline ends. This CDR3 is 14 amino acids long. The germline gives CDR1 LGHDT, CDR2 YNNKEL (reference sequence). The chain's CDR3 is CASSLQRPPGEQFF. In DNA, the CDR3 is TGTGCCAGCAGCCTCCAAAGGCCCCCGGGTGAGCAGTTCTTC.

The chain recombines TRBV28 with TRBJ1-2; TRBD1 matches 8 bases. J was trimmed by 7 bases and V by 9 bases; bases with no gene match: 7. In germline, CDR1 is MDHEN, CDR2 SYDVKM. The CDR3 covers 12 residues. CDR3 in amino acids: CASGRDRTGYTF. CDR3 nucleotides: TGTGCCAGTGGGCGGGACAGGACTGGCTACACCTTC.

The genes are TRBV5-1 and TRBJ2-5, with TRBD2 as a possible D gene (5 bases). V gave up 1 base and J gave up 1 base, with 17 bases separating them. This CDR3 contains 17 residues. Germline CDR1 and CDR2: SGHRS and YFSETQ. The DNA of the CDR3 is TGCGCCAGCAGCTTGCGCATATCGGGGTCCGTCCAAGAGACCCAGTACTTC. As protein: CASSLRISGSVQETQYF.

A few counts support this clone. The chain employs TRBV4-2 and TRBJ2-3, with 12 nucleotides matching TRBD2. This CDR3 comprises 15 residues. The junction had 0 bases not matched to a gene; V was cut back by 1 base and J by 4 bases. Germline CDR1 is LGHNA and CDR2 is YNFKEQ. The CDR3 sequence: CASSQGLAGADTQYF. CDR3 nucleotide sequence: TGTGCCAGCAGCCAAGGACTAGCGGGAGCAGATACGCAGTATTTT.

The CDR3, as DNA: TGTGCCAGCAGCCCCGGACAGGGATTTTTCACAGATACGCAGTATTTT. Its translation is CASSPGQGFFTDTQYF. The chain has TRBV11-2 and TRBJ2-3, with 8 nucleotides matching TRBD1. The trim removed 5 bases at V and 2 bases at J, leaving 9 bases unmatched. Germline V CDR1 and CDR2: SGHAT, FQNNGV. The CDR3 has 16 residues. Variable domain in full (rest from reference TRBV11-2 and TRBJ2-3): EAGVAQSPRYKIIEKRQSVAFWCNPISGHATLYWYQQILGQGPKLLIQFQNNGVVDDSQLPKDRFSAERLKGVDSTLKIQPAKLEDSAVYLCASSPGQGFFTDTQYFGPGTRLTVL.

J is TRBJ2-7 and V is TRBV7-2, with 8 bases lining up with TRBD2. CDR3 size: 14 residues. The germline V gene encodes CDR1 SGHTA and CDR2 FQGNSA. V lost 1 base to trimming and J lost 7 bases; unmatched junction nucleotides: 6. The CDR3 here is CASSLGAGGYEQYF. CDR3 DNA sequence: TGTGCCAGCAGCTTAGGTGCGGGAGGTTATGAGCAGTACTTC.

In this sample, this clone turned up once. The chain links TRBV6-5 to TRBJ1-2, with D tentatively TRBD1 (5 bases). V was clipped by 0 bases and J by 4 bases, with 9 bases between them. CDR1 and CDR2 from the germline V gene are MNHEY and SVGAGI. The CDR3 is 14 amino acids. Here the CDR3 reads CASSYSTGGYGYTF. The CDR3 DNA reads TGTGCCAGCAGTTACTCAACGGGGGGCTATGGCTACACCTTC.

The chain couples TRBV5-5 to TRBJ2-7; 7 nucleotides align to TRBD2. Germline CDR1 reads SGHKS; CDR2 reads YYEKEE (reference sequence). This CDR3 has 16 amino acids. Trimming cost V 0 bases and J 3 bases; bases outside gene matches: 9. The CDR3 DNA is TGTGCCAGCAGCTTGGATGTCGGGAGGTCTTTCTACGAGCAGTACTTC. Translation gives CASSLDVGRSFYEQYF.

This sequence joins TRBV7-9 and TRBJ2-2; TRBD1 matches 9 bases. Germline assignment: CDR1 SEHNR and CDR2 FQNEAQ (reference sequence). There are 19 residues in the CDR3. V was clipped by 3 bases and J by 6 bases; unmatched bases: 17. CDR3 bases: TGTGCCAGCAGCTTTCCCCGCAAAACAGGGGGCGCAGTACCCGGGGAGCTGTTTTTT. Protein product: CASSFPRKTGGAVPGELFF.

V is TRBV3-1 (or the pseudogene TRBV3-2) and J is TRBJ1-1, with D hard to call. This CDR3 spans 15 amino acids. The germline V and J ends were trimmed by 1 base and 7 bases, with 16 bases remaining between them. The germline CDR1 and CDR2 sequences are LGHDT and YNNKEL (reference sequence). The CDR3, as DNA: TGTGCCAGCAGCCAAGCCTTCGACTTACGGGGTGAAGCTTTCTTT. The encoded protein is CASSQAFDLRGEAFF.

The chain carries TRBV7-2 and TRBJ2-1; 10 nucleotides agree with TRBD1. This CDR3 is built from 15 residues. The trim removed 6 bases at V and 4 bases at J, leaving 6 bases unmatched. CDR1 is SGHTA and CDR2 is FQGNSA in the germline V gene. CDR3 in DNA: TGTGCCAGCAGGAAGGACAGGGGGTGGTACAATGAGCAGTTCTTC. Translating it yields CASRKDRGWYNEQFF.

The chain uses TRBV5-6 and TRBJ1-2; D ambiguous. Germline V CDR1 and CDR2: SGHDT, YYEEEE. The V end was cut by 3 bases, the J end by 6 bases, with 15 bases between. CDR3 length: 14 residues. The CDR3 DNA reads TGTGCCAGCAGCTCACCGGCCTTAGCTGATGGCTACACCTTC. The encoded protein is CASSSPALADGYTF.

J is TRBJ2-7 and V is TRBV7-9; maybe TRBD1 (5 bases). Germline loops: CDR1 SEHNR, CDR2 FQNEAQ (reference sequence). This CDR3 region has 15 residues. Trimming stripped 1 base from V and 2 bases from J, with 12 bases between. The CDR3 region is CASSLGGAKTYEQYF. The CDR3 DNA reads TGTGCCAGCAGCTTAGGGGGCGCAAAGACCTACGAGCAGTACTTC.

This chain connects TRBV19 to TRBJ2-2, with 7 bases matching TRBD2. J lost 4 bases, V lost 3 bases, and 5 bases had no gene match. Germline V gives CDR1 LNHDA, CDR2 SQIVND (reference sequence). The CDR3 loop spans 15 amino acids. This CDR3 is CASSILAETTGELFF. As DNA, the CDR3 is TGTGCCAGTAGTATTCTAGCGGAGACCACCGGGGAGCTGTTTTTT.

This chain links TRBV7-9 with TRBJ2-1; TRBD1 agrees at 7 bases. Germline V gives CDR1 SEHNR, CDR2 FQNEAQ (reference sequence). The CDR3 contains 15 residues. J lost 8 bases, V lost 0 bases, and 7 bases had no gene match. CDR3 amino acids: CASSLAGTVWDEQFF. CDR3 DNA: TGTGCCAGCAGCTTAGCCGGGACAGTGTGGGATGAGCAGTTCTTC.

This clone appeared a few times. The chain employs TRBV28 and TRBJ1-5; tentative D call: TRBD1 (5 bases). The V and J ends lost 6 bases and 0 bases respectively, with 12 bases between them. The germline V gene has CDR1 MDHEN and CDR2 SYDVKM. The CDR3 length is 15 residues. CDR3 residues: CASSNLGVSNQPQHF. CDR3 coding DNA: TGTGCCAGCAGCAATCTAGGGGTTAGCAATCAGCCCCAGCATTTT.

J is TRBJ2-7 and V is TRBV9, with a possible D match to TRBD2 (7 bases). V gave up 0 bases and J gave up 2 bases, with 12 bases separating them. The CDR3 is 15 amino acids. The germline CDR1 and CDR2 sequences are SGDLS and YYNGEE. The DNA of the CDR3 is TGTGCCAGCAGCGTAGGGGGGGGCAGAACCTACGAGCAGTACTTC. It is translated as CASSVGGGRTYEQYF. Together with reference TRBV9 and TRBJ2-7, the CDR3 gives the full variable domain: DSGVTQTPKHLITATGQRVTLRCSPRSGDLSVYWYQQSLDQGLQFLIQYYNGEERAKGNILERFSAQQFPDLHSELNLSSLELGDSALYFCASSVGGGRTYEQYFGPGTRLTVT.

The rearrangement links TRBV27 to TRBJ2-3, with 9 bases aligning to TRBD2. Germline trimming cut 3 bases from V and 0 bases from J; bases unmatched to any gene: 1. The germline V gene encodes CDR1 MNHEY and CDR2 SMNVEV (reference sequence). There are 15 residues in the CDR3. The CDR3 nucleotides read TGTGCCAGCAGTTTTCTAGCGGGGAGCACAGATACGCAGTATTTT. It codes for CASSFLAGSTDTQYF.

V is TRBV6-4 and J is TRBJ2-1; the match to TRBD2 covers 10 bases. V was clipped by 6 bases and J by 7 bases; unmatched bases: 9. Germline V gene sequence: CDR1 MRHNA, CDR2 SNTAGT. The CDR3 extends over 15 amino acids. The CDR3 protein is CASSLLAGATNEQFF. CDR3 DNA sequence: TGTGCCAGCAGCCTTCTAGCGGGAGCAACTAATGAGCAGTTCTTC.

J is TRBJ1-3 and V is TRBV4-3, with D maybe TRBD1 (5 bases). CDR3 length equals 18 residues. V gave up 1 base and J gave up 4 bases, with 20 bases separating them. Germline lookup yields CDR1 LGHNA and CDR2 YSLEER. CDR3 sequence reads: CASSQVVWGGLGGNTIYF. In DNA form, the CDR3 reads TGCGCCAGCAGCCAAGTGGTCTGGGGGGGGTTAGGAGGAAACACCATATATTTT.

The rearrangement links TRBV5-3 to TRBJ2-3, with TRBD1 matching over 10 bases. TRBV5-3 is treated as an ORF (open reading frame) with a function not yet certain. This CDR3 is 18 amino acids long. J gave up 4 bases and V 1 base, and 12 bases lay outside the gene matches. CDR3 sequence (DNA): TGTGCCAGAAGCTTGACTATCCGGACAGGGGGAAAAGCAGATACGCAGTATTTT. Protein: CARSLTIRTGGKADTQYF.

V and J are TRBV28 and TRBJ2-1; 13 nucleotides agree with TRBD2. The V gene's germline CDR1 is MDHEN and CDR2 SYDVKM. The CDR3 runs 17 residues. V was clipped by 5 bases and J by 2 bases; unmatched bases: 6. The CDR3 coding sequence is TGTGCCAGCAGTCCCGAAGGACTAGCGGGAGCCTACAATGAGCAGTTCTTC. Translating gives CASSPEGLAGAYNEQFF.

The V and J genes are TRBV28 and TRBJ1-5; 11 nucleotides match TRBD1. Germline assignment: CDR1 MDHEN and CDR2 SYDVKM. This CDR3 has 16 amino acids. V shed 4 bases, J shed 4 bases, and the junction held 6 bases outside the gene matches. In nucleotides, the CDR3 is TGTGCCAGCAGTTCGGGGACAGGGGGTGGGAATCAGCCCCAGCATTTT. Its translation: CASSSGTGGGNQPQHF.

The rearrangement links TRBV30 to TRBJ2-7; D remains ambiguous. The CDR3 is 13 residues long. V lost 0 bases, J lost 7 bases, and 13 bases lay in between. The germline V gene encodes CDR1 GTSNPN and CDR2 SVGIG (reference sequence). The CDR3 sequence: CAWSVREVREQYF. In nucleotides, the CDR3 is TGTGCCTGGAGTGTACGTGAGGTTCGGGAGCAGTACTTC. Full variable domain (outside the CDR3, taken from reference TRBV30 and TRBJ2-7): SQTIHQWPATLVQPVGSPLSLECTVEGTSNPNLYWYRQAAGRGLQLLFYSVGIGQISSEVPQNLSASRPQDRQFILSSKKLLLSDSGFYLCAWSVREVREQYFGPGTRLTVT.

The V call is TRBV7-9, the J call TRBJ2-2; no clear D gene. This CDR3 has 15 amino acids. Between the trimmed V and J ends, which lost 3 bases and 4 bases, there was a span of 12 bases. The germline V gene has CDR1 SEHNR and CDR2 FQNEAQ (reference sequence). This chain's CDR3 is CASSFQEPGTGELFF. The CDR3, as DNA: TGTGCCAGCAGCTTTCAAGAGCCGGGCACCGGGGAGCTGTTTTTT.

This chain uses TRBV28 with TRBJ1-5, with D possibly matching TRBD1 (5 bases). With 3 bases removed from V and 2 bases from J, the gap between germline ends came to 11 bases. Germline V gene sequence: CDR1 MDHEN, CDR2 SYDVKM. CDR3 length equals 15 residues. This CDR3 reads CASSFQGEGNQPQHF. Here the CDR3 DNA reads TGTGCCAGCAGTTTTCAAGGGGAGGGCAATCAGCCCCAGCATTTT.

The V call is TRBV28, the J call TRBJ2-7; 8 nucleotides agree with TRBD2. The CDR3 is 14 amino acids. The germline V gene has CDR1 MDHEN and CDR2 SYDVKM. V dropped 3 bases and J dropped 3; count of bases not matched to a gene: 4. CDR3 nucleotides: TGTGCCAGCAGTTTTGGCGGGAGGCACTACGAGCAGTACTTC. The encoded protein is CASSFGGRHYEQYF.